Listed here is a single TCR beta chain. The antigen remains unidentified. Trimming pared 2 bases from V and 6 bases from J, leaving 13 bases between. Germline assignment: CDR1 SGHTA and CDR2 FQGTGA. CDR3 size: 15 residues. The data stem from a study of T cell responses to AZD1222 COVID-19 vaccine. General observations from the study: Females outnumbered males among donors, who were mostly white British; clonal diversity was possibly underestimated. Baseline seropositivity characterized only a handful of AZD1222 recipients.

Using immunoSEQ multiplex PCR, the repertoire was profiled, and TCRdb retains in-frame clones only, with some absent. The table shows approximately 120,000 clones, with more than 80% occurring only once. The sample consisted of peripheral blood, taken on day 0 of AZD1222 vaccination. This clonotype was obtained from an adult in good health. This rearrangement joins TRBV7-3 to TRBJ2-2; D gene unclear. The CDR3 sequence is CASSLSADPAGELFF. DNA of the CDR3: TGTGCCAGCAGCTTATCTGCGGATCCTGCCGGGGAGCTGTTTTTT.